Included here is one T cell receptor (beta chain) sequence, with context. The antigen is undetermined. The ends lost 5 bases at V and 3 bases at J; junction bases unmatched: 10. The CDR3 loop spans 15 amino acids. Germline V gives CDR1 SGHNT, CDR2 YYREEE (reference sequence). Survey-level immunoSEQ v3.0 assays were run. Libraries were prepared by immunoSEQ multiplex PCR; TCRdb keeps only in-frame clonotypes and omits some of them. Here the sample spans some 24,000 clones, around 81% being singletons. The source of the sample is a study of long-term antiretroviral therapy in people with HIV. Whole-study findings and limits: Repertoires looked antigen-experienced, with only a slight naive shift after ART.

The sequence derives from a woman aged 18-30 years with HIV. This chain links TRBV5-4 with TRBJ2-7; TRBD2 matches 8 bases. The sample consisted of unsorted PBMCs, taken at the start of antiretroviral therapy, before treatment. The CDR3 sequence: CASREGSGAFYEQYF. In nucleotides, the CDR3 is TGTGCCAGCAGGGAAGGTAGCGGGGCATTCTACGAGCAGTACTTC.